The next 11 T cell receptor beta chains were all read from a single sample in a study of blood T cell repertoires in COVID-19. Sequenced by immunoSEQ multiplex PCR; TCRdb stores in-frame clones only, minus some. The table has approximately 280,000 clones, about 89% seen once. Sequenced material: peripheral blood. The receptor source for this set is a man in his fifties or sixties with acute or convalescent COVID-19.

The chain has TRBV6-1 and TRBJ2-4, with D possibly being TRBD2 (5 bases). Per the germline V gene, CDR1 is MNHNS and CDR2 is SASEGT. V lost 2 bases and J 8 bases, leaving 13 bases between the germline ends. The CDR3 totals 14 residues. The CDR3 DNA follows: TGTGCCAGCAGTGAACTAGCCCAGGTGGACATTCAGTACTTC. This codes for CASSELAQVDIQYF.

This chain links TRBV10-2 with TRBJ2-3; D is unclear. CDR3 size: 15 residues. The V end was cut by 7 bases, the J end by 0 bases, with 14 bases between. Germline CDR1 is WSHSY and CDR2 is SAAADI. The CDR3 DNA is TGCGCCAGCAAAGAAAGTGCGTCTAGCACAGATACGCAGTATTTT. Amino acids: CASKESASSTDTQYF.

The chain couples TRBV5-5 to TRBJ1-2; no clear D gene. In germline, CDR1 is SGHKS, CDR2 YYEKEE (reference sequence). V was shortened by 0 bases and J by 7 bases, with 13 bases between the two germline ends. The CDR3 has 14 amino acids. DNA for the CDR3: TGTGCCAGCAGCTTGGCCCGCCGCGAGGCTGGCTACACCTTC. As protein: CASSLARREAGYTF.

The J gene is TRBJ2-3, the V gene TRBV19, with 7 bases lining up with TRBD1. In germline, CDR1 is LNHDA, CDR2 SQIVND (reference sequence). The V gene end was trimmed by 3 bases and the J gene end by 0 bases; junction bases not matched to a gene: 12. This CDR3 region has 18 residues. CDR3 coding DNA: TGTGCCAGTAGTATTGAGCCTCCCGGGACAGATAGCACAGATACGCAGTATTTT. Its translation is CASSIEPPGTDSTDTQYF.

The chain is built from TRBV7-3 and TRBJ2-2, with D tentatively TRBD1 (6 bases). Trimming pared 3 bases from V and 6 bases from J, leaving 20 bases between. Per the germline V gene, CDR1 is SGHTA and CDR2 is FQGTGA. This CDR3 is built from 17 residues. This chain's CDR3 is CASSFFQGLGSAGELFF. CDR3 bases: TGTGCCAGCAGCTTCTTTCAGGGGTTAGGTTCCGCCGGGGAGCTGTTTTTT. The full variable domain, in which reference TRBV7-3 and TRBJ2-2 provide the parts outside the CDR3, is GAGVSQTPSNKVTEKGKYVELRCDPISGHTALYWYRQSLGQGPEFLIYFQGTGAADDSGLPNDRFFAVRPEGSVSTLKIQRTERGDSAVYLCASSFFQGLGSAGELFFGEGSRLTVL.

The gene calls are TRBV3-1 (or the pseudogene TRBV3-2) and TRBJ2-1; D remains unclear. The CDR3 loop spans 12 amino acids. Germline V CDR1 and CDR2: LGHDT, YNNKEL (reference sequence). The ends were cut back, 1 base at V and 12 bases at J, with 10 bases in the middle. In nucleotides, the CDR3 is TGTGCCAGCAGCCAAGCGGCGGTAGCGCAGTTCTTC. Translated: CASSQAAVAQFF.

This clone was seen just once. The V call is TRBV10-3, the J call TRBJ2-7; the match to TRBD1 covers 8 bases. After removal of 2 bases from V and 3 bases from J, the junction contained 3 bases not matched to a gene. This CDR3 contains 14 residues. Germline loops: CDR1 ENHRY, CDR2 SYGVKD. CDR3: CAISEVTGVYEQYF. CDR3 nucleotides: TGTGCCATCAGTGAGGTGACAGGGGTCTACGAGCAGTACTTC.

This chain's CDR3 is CASSDKSPESEAFF. The CDR3 bases are TGTGCCAGCAGTGACAAGAGCCCTGAGTCTGAAGCTTTCTTT. V and J are TRBV2 and TRBJ1-1; D call uncertain. Germline CDR1 and CDR2: SNHLY and FYNNEI. The CDR3 runs 14 residues. V was trimmed by 3 bases and J by 6 bases, leaving 14 bases between them. The full variable domain, rest sourced from reference TRBV2 and TRBJ1-1, is EPEVTQTPSHQVTQMGQEVILRCVPISNHLYFYWYRQILGQKVEFLVSFYNNEISEKSEIFDDQFSVERPDGSNFTLKIRSTKLEDSAMYFCASSDKSPESEAFFGQGTRLTVV.

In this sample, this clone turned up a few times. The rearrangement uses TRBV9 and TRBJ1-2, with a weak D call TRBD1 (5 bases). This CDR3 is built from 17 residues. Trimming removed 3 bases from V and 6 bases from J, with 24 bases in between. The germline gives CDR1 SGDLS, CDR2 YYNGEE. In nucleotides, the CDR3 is TGTGCCAGCAGCGATATGTTAAGGCCCCTGGGGGGTCATGGCTACACCTTC. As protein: CASSDMLRPLGGHGYTF.

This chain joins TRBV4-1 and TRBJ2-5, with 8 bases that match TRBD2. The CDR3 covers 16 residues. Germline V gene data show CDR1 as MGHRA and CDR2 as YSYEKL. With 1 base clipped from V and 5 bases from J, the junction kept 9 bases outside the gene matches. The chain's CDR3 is CASSQGLAGPKETQYF. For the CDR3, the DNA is TGCGCCAGCAGCCAAGGGTTAGCGGGGCCGAAGGAGACCCAGTACTTC.

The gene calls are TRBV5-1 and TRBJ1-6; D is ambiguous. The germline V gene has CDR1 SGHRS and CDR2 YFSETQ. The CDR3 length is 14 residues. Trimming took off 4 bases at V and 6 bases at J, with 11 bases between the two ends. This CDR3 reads CASSPEGPNSPLHF. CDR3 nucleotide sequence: TGCGCCAGCAGCCCAGAGGGCCCTAATTCACCCCTCCACTTT.